These 21 T cell receptor beta chains were sequenced from one sample in a study of blood T cell repertoires in COVID-19. TCRdb's table, derived via immunoSEQ multiplex PCR, lists solely in-frame clones and lacks some. The sample carries 220,000 or so clones, around 83% recorded once. The sample consisted of peripheral blood. These receptors came from a woman in her 50s with COVID-19, enrolled during active disease.

The chain recombines TRBV28 with TRBJ2-1, with 8 nucleotides matching TRBD1. CDR1 and CDR2 from the germline V gene are MDHEN and SYDVKM. V lost 2 bases, J lost 6 bases, and 3 bases stayed unmatched. The CDR3 length is 14 residues. CDR3 loop: CASSLGTGINEQFF. The CDR3 nucleotides read TGTGCCAGCAGTTTAGGGACAGGAATCAATGAGCAGTTCTTC.

The chain recombines TRBV11-3 with TRBJ1-2; a possible D gene is TRBD1 (6 bases). Trimming removed 9 bases at V and 0 bases at J, with 20 bases between. The germline V gene has CDR1 SGHNT and CDR2 YENEEA. The CDR3 sequence is 16 residues long. This chain's CDR3 is CASSSRGGSTNYGYTF. In DNA form, the CDR3 reads TGTGCCAGTTCATCTCGCGGGGGCTCTACTAACTATGGCTACACCTTC.

The V call is TRBV5-1, the J call TRBJ1-4; D unresolved. Germline V CDR1 and CDR2: SGHRS, YFSETQ. CDR3 length equals 15 residues. V was cut by 0 bases and J by 8 bases, with 14 bases left in between. DNA for the CDR3: TGCGCCAGCAGCTTGGGGCCTGCTTCGGGGGAAAAACTGTTTTTT. It specifies CASSLGPASGEKLFF.

Written as DNA, the CDR3 is TGTGCCAGCAGTTACTCGAGGGGGATGAACACTGAAGCTTTCTTT. As protein: CASSYSRGMNTEAFF. V and J are TRBV6-6 and TRBJ1-1; TRBD1 might be the D (6 bases). Germline lookup yields CDR1 MNHNY and CDR2 SVGAGI (reference sequence). V was pared by 0 bases and J by 0 bases, with 8 bases between. This CDR3 has 15 residues.

The V call is TRBV28, the J call TRBJ2-7; D possibly corresponds to TRBD1 (6 bases). CDR1 and CDR2 from the germline V gene are MDHEN and SYDVKM. This CDR3 contains 15 residues. The V end lost 6 bases, the J end lost 0 bases, and 15 bases lay between the germline ends. The CDR3, as DNA: TGTGCCAGCAGCTCTCGGACAGTACACTCCTACGAGCAGTACGTC. This codes for CASSSRTVHSYEQYV.

The chain has TRBV28 and TRBJ2-7, with D possibly TRBD1 on 8 matching bases. The CDR3 totals 16 residues. Germline V gene sequence: CDR1 MDHEN, CDR2 SYDVKM. V was trimmed by 6 bases and J by 0 bases, leaving 18 bases between them. The CDR3 region is CASSSTGERGSYEQYV. CDR3 sequence (DNA): TGTGCCAGCAGCTCGACAGGGGAGCGGGGCTCCTACGAGCAGTACGTC.

In nucleotides, the CDR3 is TGTGCCAGCTCATTCCCGAAAGGGCCCAGGGGGAATCCTGAAGCTTTCTTT. Amino acids: CASSFPKGPRGNPEAFF. The chain links TRBV18 to TRBJ1-1, with 7 bases identical to TRBD1. The V gene's germline CDR1 is KGHSH and CDR2 LQKENI. The CDR3 extends over 17 amino acids. V lost 5 bases and J lost 6; bases outside the gene matches: 18.

The J gene is TRBJ2-3, the V gene TRBV7-2, with D possibly TRBD2 on 7 matching bases. The CDR3 is made up of 17 amino acids. V gave up 5 bases and J gave up 2 bases, with 20 bases separating them. Looked up from germline, CDR1 is SGHTA and CDR2 is FQGNSA. Here the CDR3 reads CASSPRWGGVTTDTQYF. The DNA of the CDR3 is TGTGCCAGCAGCCCTCGGTGGGGGGGCGTCACCACAGATACGCAGTATTTT. Combining the CDR3 with reference TRBV7-2 and TRBJ2-3 gives the whole variable domain GAGVSQSPSNKVTEKGKDVELRCDPISGHTALYWYRQSLGQGLEFLIYFQGNSAPDKSGLPSDRFSAERTGGSVSTLTIQRTQQEDSAVYLCASSPRWGGVTTDTQYFGPGTRLTVL.

The chain recombines TRBV28 with TRBJ2-2; D perhaps matches TRBD1 (5 bases). Germline loops: CDR1 MDHEN, CDR2 SYDVKM. CDR3 length equals 16 residues. With 5 bases removed from V and 0 bases from J, the gap between germline ends came to 13 bases. The CDR3 bases are TGTGCCAGCAGTCCGTACGGACACTCGAACACCGGGGAGCTGTTTTTT. Translated: CASSPYGHSNTGELFF.

This chain uses TRBV27 with TRBJ1-2, with 9 bases identical to TRBD1. Germline CDR1 and CDR2: MNHEY and SMNVEV (reference sequence). The CDR3 is 13 residues long. The trim removed 9 bases at V and 2 bases at J, leaving 4 bases unmatched. The CDR3 loop is CASQQGANYGYTF. CDR3 sequence (DNA): TGTGCCAGTCAACAGGGGGCGAACTATGGCTACACCTTC.

The chain uses TRBV28 and TRBJ2-3; possibly TRBD1 for D (5 bases). Trimming stripped 0 bases from V and 3 bases from J, with 13 bases between. CDR3 length: 16 amino acids. Per germline, CDR1 MDHEN and CDR2 SYDVKM. Here the CDR3 DNA reads TGTGCCAGCAGTTTATGGCGGCAGGGTCAAACAGATACGCAGTATTTT. It codes for CASSLWRQGQTDTQYF.

This chain joins TRBV19 and TRBJ2-7, with TRBD1 matching 7 bases. V shed 5 bases and J 10 bases; nucleotides not matched to a gene: 8. The CDR3 runs 12 residues. The V gene's germline CDR1 is LNHDA and CDR2 SQIVND (reference sequence). The CDR3 nucleotides are TGTGCCAGTAGTCCGGACAGGTGGGTCCAGTACTTC. Its protein is CASSPDRWVQYF. The full variable domain, its missing parts supplied by reference TRBV19 and TRBJ2-7, is DGGITQSPKYLFRKEGQNVTLSCEQNLNHDAMYWYRQDPGQGLRLIYYSQIVNDFQKGDIAEGYSVSREKKESFPLTVTSAQKNPTAFYLCASSPDRWVQYFGPGTRLTVT.

The rearrangement links TRBV7-2 to TRBJ2-7; TRBD2 might be the D (7 bases). The CDR3 runs to 15 residues. Trimming stripped 5 bases from V and 4 bases from J, with 18 bases between. Germline assignment: CDR1 SGHTA and CDR2 FQGNSA. The CDR3 region has the DNA TGTGCCAGCAGCCAAATCCTAGGGGGGGGGTACGAGCAGTACTTC. It yields the protein CASSQILGGGYEQYF.

The V and J genes are TRBV16 and TRBJ2-1; tentative D call: TRBD1 (6 bases). V lost 4 bases to trimming and J lost 15 bases, with 16 bases between them. This CDR3 comprises 12 residues. CDR1 KGHSY and CDR2 FQNENV come from the germline V gene. For the CDR3, the DNA is TGTGCCAGCAGCCTAAAGGCTGGGGGCGGGTTCTTC. It specifies CASSLKAGGGFF.

CDR3 DNA: TGTGCCAGCAGCGTAGAAGGGCAGGGGATCTCCGGAAACACCATATATTTT. As protein: CASSVEGQGISGNTIYF. The gene calls are TRBV9 and TRBJ1-3; D is possibly TRBD1 (6 bases). Trimming stripped 0 bases from V and 4 bases from J, with 17 bases between. Germline CDR1 SGDLS, CDR2 YYNGEE. The CDR3 runs to 17 residues.

The chain couples TRBV12-5 to TRBJ2-7, with D possibly being TRBD1 (6 bases). CDR1 LGHNT and CDR2 FRNRAP come from the germline V gene. The length of the CDR3 is 18 residues. V was cut by 0 bases and J by 2 bases, with 20 bases left in between. The CDR3 protein is CASGLVLPLGGRTYEQYF. The CDR3 DNA follows: TGTGCTAGTGGTTTGGTACTGCCCCTTGGGGGCAGAACCTACGAGCAGTACTTC.

V usage is TRBV11-2 and J usage is TRBJ2-5, with a weak D call TRBD1 (5 bases). Per the germline V gene, CDR1 is SGHAT and CDR2 is FQNNGV. The V gene lost 9 bases and the J gene lost 1 base, with 15 bases spanning the gap. The CDR3 spans 14 residues. CDR3 sequence (DNA): TGTGCCAGTTCAATGGGGCGCATCCAAGAGACCCAGTACTTC. This encodes CASSMGRIQETQYF.

The chain has TRBV7-2 and TRBJ2-2; TRBD2 agrees at 13 bases. The CDR3 loop spans 17 amino acids. After removal of 4 bases from V and 4 bases from J, the junction contained 6 bases not matched to a gene. Looked up from germline, CDR1 is SGHTA and CDR2 is FQGNSA. The CDR3 coding sequence is TGTGCCAGCAGCTCGACTAGCGGGGGGTGGAGCACCGGGGAGCTGTTTTTT. Amino acid sequence: CASSSTSGGWSTGELFF.

The V gene is TRBV4-1, the J gene TRBJ1-6; D is perhaps TRBD1 (5 bases). V lost 0 bases, J lost 2 bases, and 5 bases lay in between. Germline CDR1 is MGHRA and CDR2 is YSYEKL. This CDR3 comprises 15 residues. CDR3: CASSQEDTYNSPLHF. In nucleotides, the CDR3 is TGCGCCAGCAGCCAAGAGGACACCTATAATTCACCCCTCCACTTT.

This clone was observed a handful of times. The chain is built from TRBV5-1 and TRBJ1-1; D perhaps matches TRBD1 (5 bases). In germline, CDR1 is SGHRS, CDR2 YFSETQ. Trimming removed 2 bases from V and 0 bases from J, with 11 bases in between. The CDR3 totals 15 residues. The CDR3 DNA is TGCGCCAGCAGCTTATTGCAGGGAATGAACACTGAAGCTTTCTTT. Its protein is CASSLLQGMNTEAFF.

In this sample, this clone turned up once. The V gene is TRBV7-2, the J gene TRBJ2-3, with 15 bases that match TRBD2. CDR1 SGHTA and CDR2 FQGNSA come from the germline V gene. With V trimmed by 4 bases and J by 2 bases, 7 bases remained unmatched. The CDR3 runs to 18 residues. CDR3: CASSSLGLAGGPTDTQYF. DNA of the CDR3: TGTGCCAGCAGCTCCCTGGGACTAGCGGGGGGCCCCACAGATACGCAGTATTTT.